The 9 T cell receptor beta chains in this list originate from one sample, sequenced in a study of circulating and synovial CD4+ cells in juvenile arthritis (dated by TCRdb to the mid-2010s). The protocol used for the library was the immunoSEQ multiplex PCR assay. The table was pulled from immuneACCESS by TCRdb, which kept in-frame rearrangements only. Such tables lose some clones; where checked, under half of the loss comes from unresolved V genes, and the rest has no known cause. The sample data list fewer than 40,000 clones, and 95% to 96% of these were observed just once. 0.15% to 0.2% of the sample rests with the top ten. The specimen sequenced was CD4+ T cells from blood. All receptors come from a human donor with juvenile idiopathic arthritis.

The rearrangement joins TRBV29-1 to TRBJ2-3, with 9 bases lining up with TRBD1. CDR3 length equals 13 residues. Germline V gene sequence: CDR1 SQVTM, CDR2 ANQGSEA. V was clipped by 6 bases and J by 1 base; unmatched bases: 2. CDR3 residues: CSVTGGGTDTQYF. The CDR3 region has the DNA TGCAGCGTCACAGGGGGCGGCACAGATACGCAGTATTTT.

CDR3 loop: CATSRVRQGNGYTF. CDR3 nucleotides: TGTGCCACCAGCAGAGTTCGGCAGGGGAATGGCTACACCTTC. J is TRBJ1-2 and V is TRBV15; a possible D gene is TRBD1 (6 bases). V shed 1 base and J shed 6 bases, with 12 bases lying between them. The CDR3 extends over 14 amino acids. Germline V lookup: CDR1 LNHNV, CDR2 YYDKDF (reference sequence).

The chain combines TRBV5-1 with TRBJ2-1; TRBD2 matches 7 bases. CDR1 and CDR2 from the germline V gene are SGHRS and YFSETQ. Trimming removed 0 bases from V and 6 bases from J; junction bases left unmatched: 6. CDR3 length equals 15 residues. The CDR3 reads CASSLAGLGVNEQFF. The CDR3 bases are TGCGCCAGCAGCTTGGCTGGACTAGGAGTCAATGAGCAGTTCTTC.

The chain uses TRBV7-2 and TRBJ2-1; 9 bases are a match to TRBD2. CDR3 size: 14 residues. The germline V gene has CDR1 SGHTA and CDR2 FQGNSA. After removal of 4 bases from V and 8 bases from J, the junction contained 6 bases not matched to a gene. DNA for the CDR3: TGTGCCAGCAGCTCGGGACTAGCCCATGATGAGCAGTTCTTC. Protein sequence: CASSSGLAHDEQFF.

This clone was picked up one time. The chain uses TRBV27 and TRBJ2-6; TRBD1 matches at 8 bases. Per the germline V gene, CDR1 is MNHEY and CDR2 is SMNVEV (reference sequence). The CDR3 spans 18 residues. The junction had 10 bases not matched to a gene; V was cut back by 5 bases and J by 1 base. CDR3 coding DNA: TGTGCCAGCAGTCCTCCCCCGGACAGGGTGTCTGGGGCCAACGTCCTGACTTTC. Residues: CASSPPPDRVSGANVLTF.

The V gene is TRBV15, the J gene TRBJ2-2, with 7 nucleotides matching TRBD2. Germline V gene data show CDR1 as LNHNV and CDR2 as YYDKDF (reference sequence). V lost 0 bases and J lost 3; bases outside the gene matches: 7. CDR3 length: 17 residues. CDR3 sequence reads: CATSRDSLADYTGELFF. In DNA form, the CDR3 reads TGTGCCACCAGCAGAGACAGTCTAGCGGATTACACCGGGGAGCTGTTTTTT.

The V call is TRBV19, the J call TRBJ1-5; 7 positions agree with TRBD1. The trim removed 3 bases at V and 2 bases at J, leaving 13 bases unmatched. CDR3 size: 18 residues. Germline-derived CDR1 and CDR2 are LNHDA and SQIVND (reference sequence). The CDR3 DNA follows: TGTGCCAGTAGTATTCCGGACAGGACCGGGTATGGCAATCAGCCCCAGCATTTT. Translated: CASSIPDRTGYGNQPQHF.

J is TRBJ2-1 and V is TRBV20-1, with 7 positions matching TRBD2. The CDR3 runs to 11 residues. CDR1 is DFQATT and CDR2 is SNEGSKA in the germline V gene (reference sequence). Trimming at V came to 5 bases and at J to 13 bases, leaving 8 bases not matched to a gene. In DNA, the CDR3 is TGCAGTGCTCAGGGACTACCCCTCCAGTTCTTC. As protein: CSAQGLPLQFF.

The J gene is TRBJ2-1, the V gene TRBV5-1, with TRBD2 matching 8 bases. V was pared by 4 bases and J by 4 bases, with 10 bases of the junction left unmatched. Germline assignment: CDR1 SGHRS and CDR2 YFSETQ. The CDR3 spans 16 residues. This chain's CDR3 is CASSPFDGGGYNEQFF. The CDR3 coding sequence is TGCGCCAGCAGCCCGTTTGACGGGGGGGGGTACAATGAGCAGTTCTTC.